A single sample gave rise to the 30 T cell receptor beta chains below, sequenced in a study of T cell responses to AZD1222 COVID-19 vaccine. Repertoires were generated with immunoSEQ multiplex PCR, while TCRdb's copy carries only in-frame clones and drops some. The sample records over 110,000 clones, under 95% being singletons. The source was peripheral blood, collected on day 0 of AZD1222 vaccination. Receptors originate from an adult in good health.

V is TRBV7-2 and J is TRBJ2-7, with TRBD1 matching 9 bases. Germline V gives CDR1 SGHTA, CDR2 FQGNSA. Losses at the gene ends were 7 bases for V and 1 base for J; bases not matched to a gene: 8. CDR3 length equals 15 residues. In DNA, the CDR3 is TGTGCCAGCACCGTTGCGGGACAGGGATCCTACGAGCAGTACTTC. It is translated as CASTVAGQGSYEQYF.

V usage is TRBV9 and J usage is TRBJ2-3; a possible D gene is TRBD2 (7 bases). CDR3 length: 14 residues. Trimming removed 6 bases at V and 4 bases at J, with 15 bases between. CDR1 SGDLS and CDR2 YYNGEE come from the germline V gene. The CDR3 spells CASNPGGGSDTQYF. Written as DNA, the CDR3 is TGTGCCAGCAACCCAGGCGGGGGCTCAGATACGCAGTATTTT.

The J gene is TRBJ2-1, the V gene TRBV12-3 or TRBV12-4; maybe TRBD2 (5 bases). This CDR3 has 12 amino acids. Trimming removed 6 bases at V and 5 bases at J, with 8 bases between. The CDR3 bases are TGTGCCAGCAGAAGAGCGGACAATGAGCAGTTCTTC. Residues: CASRRADNEQFF.

The rearrangement links TRBV7-2 to TRBJ2-1; D call uncertain. This CDR3 has 13 residues. Germline V lookup: CDR1 SGHTA, CDR2 FQGNSA. Trimming removed 1 base at V and 8 bases at J, with 9 bases between. This CDR3 reads CASSLGASDEQFF. CDR3 in DNA: TGTGCCAGCAGCTTAGGTGCTAGTGATGAGCAGTTCTTC.

The chain is built from TRBV5-1 and TRBJ1-1; maybe TRBD1 (6 bases). Germline loops: CDR1 SGHRS, CDR2 YFSETQ. V lost 3 bases, J lost 4 bases, and 19 bases lay in between. This CDR3 is 16 amino acids long. CDR3 loop: CASSYHIPTGPTEAFF. CDR3 coding DNA: TGCGCCAGCAGCTACCATATACCTACAGGGCCCACTGAAGCTTTCTTT.

The chain links TRBV2 to TRBJ2-7; possibly TRBD2 for D (5 bases). Trimming shortened V by 4 bases and J by 0 bases, and 13 bases separated the two germline ends. The germline gives CDR1 SNHLY, CDR2 FYNNEI. The CDR3 totals 15 residues. CDR3 sequence reads: CASSVFAGSSYEQYF. CDR3 DNA: TGTGCCAGCAGTGTCTTCGCGGGCAGCTCCTACGAGCAGTACTTC.

The V and J genes are TRBV27 and TRBJ2-7, with 9 bases lining up with TRBD1. This CDR3 contains 17 residues. Germline trimming cut 2 bases from V and 2 bases from J; bases unmatched to any gene: 10. CDR1 is MNHEY and CDR2 is SMNVEV in the germline V gene (reference sequence). Here the CDR3 reads CASSLGGTGPQAYEQYF. CDR3 bases: TGTGCCAGCAGTTTAGGGGGGACAGGGCCTCAAGCCTACGAGCAGTACTTC.

V usage is TRBV5-1 and J usage is TRBJ1-6; D not certain. Looked up from germline, CDR1 is SGHRS and CDR2 is YFSETQ. V dropped 0 bases and J dropped 14 bases, with 15 bases sitting between them. The CDR3 is 14 residues long. This CDR3 is CASSLEAMTETLHF. Written as DNA, the CDR3 is TGCGCCAGCAGCTTGGAGGCGATGACGGAAACCCTCCACTTT.

The chain carries TRBV19 and TRBJ2-1, with 9 bases identical to TRBD2. Germline trimming cut 5 bases from V and 3 bases from J; bases unmatched to any gene: 2. This CDR3 comprises 14 residues. Germline V gene sequence: CDR1 LNHDA, CDR2 SQIVND (reference sequence). Written as DNA, the CDR3 is TGTGCCAGTAGTCGAGCGGGGGGCTACAATGAGCAGTTCTTC. Translation gives CASSRAGGYNEQFF.

The CDR3 bases are TGTGCCAGCTCAGCGTCAGTGGAGACCCAGTACTTC. As protein: CASSASVETQYF. The rearrangement uses TRBV18 and TRBJ2-5; D remains ambiguous. CDR1 and CDR2 (germline): KGHSH, LQKENI. V was shortened by 5 bases and J by 5 bases, with 9 bases between the two germline ends. The CDR3 totals 12 residues.

This clone came up once. The chain carries TRBV9 and TRBJ2-3; possible D gene TRBD2, 6 bases. This CDR3 contains 17 residues. Germline CDR1 SGDLS, CDR2 YYNGEE. Trimming pared 3 bases from V and 2 bases from J, leaving 19 bases between. CDR3 in amino acids: CASSGAGTRRATDTQYF. The CDR3 bases are TGTGCCAGCAGCGGGGCCGGGACCCGGAGGGCCACAGATACGCAGTATTTT. The full variable domain, its missing parts supplied by reference TRBV9 and TRBJ2-3, is DSGVTQTPKHLITATGQRVTLRCSPRSGDLSVYWYQQSLDQGLQFLIQYYNGEERAKGNILERFSAQQFPDLHSELNLSSLELGDSALYFCASSGAGTRRATDTQYFGPGTRLTVL.

The V gene is TRBV6-2 or TRBV6-3, the J gene TRBJ1-1; 7 positions match TRBD1. The CDR3 extends over 12 amino acids. Germline V lookup: CDR1 MNHEY, CDR2 SVGEGT. Trimming cost V 5 bases and J 13 bases; bases outside gene matches: 10. Here the CDR3 DNA reads TGTGCCAGCAGTCCGAGGACAGGCTGGGGTTTCTTT. This sequence encodes CASSPRTGWGFF.

This rearrangement joins TRBV3-1 (or the pseudogene TRBV3-2) to TRBJ1-2, with D perhaps matching TRBD1 (6 bases). The germline gives CDR1 LGHDT, CDR2 YNNKEL (reference sequence). With 3 bases removed from V and 5 bases from J, the gap between germline ends came to 16 bases. CDR3 length: 15 residues. CDR3: CASSQSDRWGYGYTF. CDR3 nucleotides: TGTGCCAGCAGCCAGTCTGACAGGTGGGGGTATGGCTACACCTTC.

This clone was found a few times. CDR3 sequence reads: CASSLTLAAKTITSTDTQYF. CDR3 nucleotide sequence: TGTGCCAGCTCACTCACCTTAGCAGCAAAAACTATTACAAGCACAGATACGCAGTATTTT. V gene TRBV18 combines with J gene TRBJ2-3; no clear D gene. Germline CDR1 reads KGHSH; CDR2 reads LQKENI. CDR3 length: 20 amino acids. The V end lost 4 bases, the J end lost 0 bases, and 26 bases lay between the germline ends.

The chain couples TRBV14 to TRBJ1-3, with D unresolved. The V gene's germline CDR1 is SGHDN and CDR2 FVKESK. The V end lost 4 bases, the J end lost 0 bases, and 7 bases lay between the germline ends. The CDR3 is 14 amino acids. CDR3 loop: CASSLTISGNTIYF. The CDR3 DNA sequence: TGTGCCAGCAGCCTGACAATCTCTGGAAACACCATATATTTT. Supplemented by reference TRBV14 and TRBJ1-3, the full variable domain reads EAGVTQFPSHSVIEKGQTVTLRCDPISGHDNLYWYRRVMGKEIKFLLHFVKESKQDESGMPNNRFLAERTGGTYSTLKVQPAELEDSGVYFCASSLTISGNTIYFGEGSWLTVV.

The chain uses TRBV4-3 and TRBJ1-2, with unresolved D. The CDR3 covers 11 residues. Looked up from germline, CDR1 is LGHNA and CDR2 is YSLEER. Trimming stripped 0 bases from V and 9 bases from J, with 5 bases between. The CDR3 DNA follows: TGCGCCAGCAGCCAAGACCTAAGCTACACCTTC. The encoded protein is CASSQDLSYTF.

The chain joins TRBV10-3 to TRBJ1-1, with TRBD1 as a possible D gene (5 bases). Trimming stripped 0 bases from V and 5 bases from J, with 7 bases between. CDR3 length: 13 residues. CDR1 is ENHRY and CDR2 is SYGVKD in the germline V gene. The DNA for the CDR3 is TGTGCCATCAGTGAGTCGGAGGGGACTGAAGCTTTCTTT. Encoded protein: CAISESEGTEAFF.

The rearrangement links TRBV14 to TRBJ2-5; D not resolved. Germline V gene lookup returns CDR1 SGHDN and CDR2 FVKESK. Trimming pared 1 base from V and 5 bases from J, leaving 5 bases between. The CDR3 has 12 residues. This CDR3 is CASSQVLETQYF. For the CDR3, the DNA is TGTGCCAGCAGCCAAGTCCTGGAGACCCAGTACTTC.

The chain uses TRBV20-1 and TRBJ2-7, with D unclear. V lost 4 bases and J lost 3, with 7 bases in between. The germline gives CDR1 DFQATT, CDR2 SNEGSKA (reference sequence). There are 11 residues in the CDR3. CDR3 sequence: CSAKVDYEQYF. The DNA of the CDR3 is TGCAGTGCTAAGGTCGACTACGAGCAGTACTTC.

The chain employs TRBV19 and TRBJ1-2; TRBD1 agrees at 8 bases. CDR1 is LNHDA and CDR2 is SQIVND in the germline V gene (reference sequence). The V segment lost 6 bases and the J segment 4 bases; nucleotides outside the gene matches: 7. This CDR3 contains 14 residues. The CDR3 sequence: CASSGQGSVYGYTF. DNA of the CDR3: TGTGCCAGTAGCGGACAGGGATCCGTCTATGGCTACACCTTC.

V gene TRBV7-2 combines with J gene TRBJ2-5; D possibly corresponds to TRBD2 (5 bases). This CDR3 is 16 amino acids long. V was clipped by 3 bases and J by 5 bases, with 19 bases between them. Per the germline V gene, CDR1 is SGHTA and CDR2 is FQGNSA. CDR3 region: CASSFFPSAGEETQYF. CDR3 nucleotides: TGTGCCAGCAGCTTTTTCCCCAGTGCTGGGGAGGAGACCCAGTACTTC.

V and J are TRBV7-2 and TRBJ2-3, with 8 bases aligning to TRBD2. The V segment lost 5 bases and the J segment 7 bases; nucleotides outside the gene matches: 11. In germline, CDR1 is SGHTA, CDR2 FQGNSA. The CDR3 sequence is 15 residues long. CDR3 bases: TGTGCCAGCAGCCCCGCGGCGGGAGGACGATATACGCAGTATTTT. This sequence encodes CASSPAAGGRYTQYF.

The CDR3 sequence: CASSSTGTGGGEKLFF. In DNA, the CDR3 is TGTGCCAGCAGCTCTACCGGGACAGGGGGCGGCGAAAAACTGTTTTTT. J is TRBJ1-4 and V is TRBV7-2; TRBD1 matches 12 bases. The V segment lost 4 bases and the J segment 8 bases; nucleotides outside the gene matches: 8. Germline V lookup: CDR1 SGHTA, CDR2 FQGNSA. CDR3 length: 16 residues.

This clone appeared once. The V call is TRBV12-3 or TRBV12-4, the J call TRBJ2-1; D not certain. Trimming shortened V by 6 bases and J by 7 bases, and 10 bases separated the two germline ends. The CDR3 consists of 12 residues. The CDR3 DNA reads as TGTGCCAGCAGGGCCCACTTAAATGAGCAGTTCTTC. Translated: CASRAHLNEQFF.

The V call is TRBV30, the J call TRBJ2-1; D call uncertain. The CDR3 has 15 amino acids. CDR1 GTSNPN and CDR2 SVGIG come from the germline V gene (reference sequence). V lost 0 bases to trimming and J lost 0 bases, with 9 bases between them. The CDR3 sequence is CAWSVWSSSYNEQFF. The CDR3 bases are TGTGCCTGGAGTGTTTGGTCGAGCTCCTACAATGAGCAGTTCTTC.

The chain joins TRBV5-1 to TRBJ1-3; a possible D gene is TRBD1 (5 bases). V lost 0 bases, J lost 0 bases, and 10 bases lay in between. The CDR3 runs to 16 residues. Germline values: CDR1 SGHRS, CDR2 YFSETQ. The CDR3 loop reads CASSLGWGSSGNTIYF. The CDR3 DNA follows: TGCGCCAGCAGCTTGGGATGGGGGAGCTCTGGAAACACCATATATTTT.

The chain employs TRBV15 and TRBJ2-4, with 12 bases matching TRBD1. V dropped 4 bases and J dropped 7; count of bases not matched to a gene: 8. The CDR3 loop spans 16 amino acids. Germline-derived CDR1 and CDR2 are LNHNV and YYDKDF (reference sequence). The CDR3 DNA follows: TGTGCCACCAGCACCCCGGGACAGGGGGCTCGGAACATTCAGTACTTC. It specifies CATSTPGQGARNIQYF.

As concerns this clone: At one end, the junction sequence differs from germline, possibly due to a read error. This chain joins TRBV20-1 and TRBJ1-4; D gene ambiguous. This CDR3 contains 9 residues. CDR1 and CDR2 from the germline V gene are DFQATT and SNEGSKA (reference sequence). The CDR3 loop reads CSAGWTVGF. The CDR3 DNA reads TGCAGTGCGGGTTGGACGGTTGGTTTT.

The chain has TRBV5-6 and TRBJ2-1, with 9 bases identical to TRBD2. The CDR3 is 19 residues long. From germline, CDR1 is SGHDT and CDR2 YYEEEE. The V gene end was trimmed by 1 base and the J gene end by 6 bases; junction bases not matched to a gene: 17. The CDR3 DNA sequence: TGTGCCAGCAGCTTGCGGCCTAGCGGGGTCCGCCCTAGGGGCAATGAGCAGTTCTTC. Translated: CASSLRPSGVRPRGNEQFF.

V gene TRBV19 combines with J gene TRBJ1-5, with D possibly matching TRBD1 (5 bases). The CDR3 totals 16 residues. CDR1 is LNHDA and CDR2 is SQIVND in the germline V gene (reference sequence). V was pared by 7 bases and J by 1 base, with 17 bases between. The CDR3 is CASNPQASVSNQPQHF. The CDR3 bases are TGTGCCAGTAATCCACAGGCTTCGGTAAGCAATCAGCCCCAGCATTTT.